This T cell receptor (beta chain) appears in the sequencing data of a study of identical twins. A universal primer site arose from template switching, and cDNA bore unique molecular identifiers. TCRdb called the 5' RACE reads again in MiXCR, with one record for every CDR3 protein. The sample contains 350,000 to 450,000 distinct CDR3 sequences, around 20% of which appear only once. CDR1 ENHRY and CDR2 SYGVKD come from the germline V gene. V was trimmed by 3 bases and J by 5 bases, leaving 14 bases between them. CDR3 length: 15 amino acids. Study-wide points: Those out-of-frame alpha sequences shared by twins showed an excess of low generation probability.

On this clonotype itself: What it binds is not known.

Material for sequencing was naive T cells sorted from blood. The V call is TRBV10-3, the J call TRBJ2-1; TRBD1 is a possible D gene (6 bases). This receptor was identified in a man over 45 in good health. The CDR3 loop reads CAISDGRGMDNEQFF. For the CDR3, the DNA is TGTGCCATCAGTGACGGCAGGGGAATGGACAATGAGCAGTTCTTC.